These 9 T cell receptor beta chains share one sample of origin, sequenced in a study of cytomegalovirus exposure and HLA in healthy donors. A multiplex PCR was run with 60 Vbeta primers and 13 Jbeta primers. Clones were sequenced by immunoSEQ multiplex PCR, and TCRdb holds only the in-frame ones, with some missing. The sample contains over 120,000 clones, roughly 76% of which appear only once. Sequenced input: PBMCs. Receptors were obtained from a woman under 40 in good health and CMV-seronegative.

The chain combines TRBV6-6 with TRBJ2-7, with a weak D call TRBD1 (6 bases). Germline V CDR1 and CDR2: MNHNY, SVGAGI (reference sequence). There are 14 residues in the CDR3. V was shortened by 2 bases and J by 6 bases, with 14 bases between the two germline ends. This CDR3 is CASSYNREIGEQYF. DNA for the CDR3: TGTGCCAGCAGTTACAACAGGGAAATAGGCGAGCAGTACTTC.

The chain joins TRBV6-4 to TRBJ1-1, with no clear D. Germline V CDR1 and CDR2: MRHNA, SNTAGT. The CDR3 is 15 residues long. With 5 bases removed from V and 4 bases from J, the gap between germline ends came to 17 bases. CDR3 loop: CASSPSLNWATEAFF. The CDR3, as DNA: TGTGCCAGCAGTCCGAGCTTAAATTGGGCCACTGAAGCTTTCTTT.

This clone has a handful of counts. The V and J genes are TRBV10-3 and TRBJ1-4; TRBD1 agrees at 7 bases. CDR1 is ENHRY, CDR2 SYGVKD, per germline. V trimming: 0 bases; J trimming: 8 bases; junction bases outside the gene matches: 9. The CDR3 covers 16 residues. The CDR3 protein is CAISESVDRVGEKLFF. DNA for the CDR3: TGTGCCATCAGTGAGTCGGTAGACAGGGTAGGCGAAAAACTGTTTTTT.

V gene TRBV5-5 combines with J gene TRBJ2-3; D is perhaps TRBD2 (6 bases). This CDR3 comprises 16 residues. The V gene lost 2 bases and the J gene lost 1 base, with 14 bases spanning the gap. Germline V gene sequence: CDR1 SGHKS, CDR2 YYEKEE (reference sequence). The CDR3 reads CASSLLLGGGTDTQYF. The DNA for the CDR3 is TGTGCCAGCAGCTTACTTTTGGGAGGTGGCACAGATACGCAGTATTTT.

The chain carries TRBV19 and TRBJ1-3; no firm D call. Germline CDR1 reads LNHDA; CDR2 reads SQIVND (reference sequence). V was clipped by 5 bases and J by 1 base, with 9 bases between them. The CDR3 consists of 14 residues. The CDR3 reads CASSPDTSGNTIYF. In DNA form, the CDR3 reads TGTGCCAGTAGTCCCGACACGTCTGGAAACACCATATATTTT. Looking up the rest from reference TRBV19 and TRBJ1-3 gives the full variable domain: DGGITQSPKYLFRKEGQNVTLSCEQNLNHDAMYWYRQDPGQGLRLIYYSQIVNDFQKGDIAEGYSVSREKKESFPLTVTSAQKNPTAFYLCASSPDTSGNTIYFGEGSWLTVV.

The chain has TRBV6-4 and TRBJ2-1, with TRBD2 identical over 11 bases. This CDR3 is built from 19 residues. Germline lookup yields CDR1 MRHNA and CDR2 SNTAGT. After removal of 0 bases from V and 7 bases from J, the junction contained 14 bases not matched to a gene. The CDR3 spells CASSDSGTSGGPGGNEQFF. CDR3 nucleotides: TGTGCCAGCAGTGACTCAGGTACTAGCGGGGGCCCAGGTGGAAATGAGCAGTTCTTC.

The J gene is TRBJ1-4, the V gene TRBV28; possibly TRBD1 for D (5 bases). Between the trimmed V and J ends, which lost 3 bases and 6 bases, there was a span of 14 bases. CDR3 size: 15 residues. Germline lookup yields CDR1 MDHEN and CDR2 SYDVKM. The CDR3 DNA sequence: TGTGCCAGCAGTTTCACCCAGGGAGGTGATGAAAAACTGTTTTTT. Amino acid sequence: CASSFTQGGDEKLFF.

This chain links TRBV11-2 with TRBJ2-1; 14 bases fit TRBD2. CDR1 and CDR2 (germline): SGHAT, FQNNGV. The CDR3 loop spans 15 amino acids. V lost 4 bases, J lost 7 bases, and 3 bases stayed unmatched. The DNA of the CDR3 is TGTGCCAGCAGCTCCGGGACTAGCGGGAGAAATGAGCAGTTCTTC. Translation gives CASSSGTSGRNEQFF.

The rearrangement links TRBV2 to TRBJ1-2; D is unresolved. The germline CDR1 and CDR2 sequences are SNHLY and FYNNEI. Trimming took 7 bases from V and 8 from J, leaving 14 bases between them. This CDR3 has 12 residues. The CDR3 coding sequence is TGTGCCAGCACCCCGAGAGGAGGCGGCTACACCTTC. Its protein is CASTPRGGGYTF. Drawing the rest from reference TRBV2 and TRBJ1-2, the complete variable domain is EPEVTQTPSHQVTQMGQEVILRCVPISNHLYFYWYRQILGQKVEFLVSFYNNEISEKSEIFDDQFSVERPDGSNFTLKIRSTKLEDSAMYFCASTPRGGGYTFGSGTRLTVV.